The 11 T cell receptor beta chains below were found in one sample sequenced in a study of blood T cell repertoires in COVID-19 (dated by TCRdb to the early 2020s). Receptor libraries were prepared by the immunoSEQ multiplex PCR assay. TCRdb limited this immuneACCESS table to in-frame rearrangements with V and J called. A share of clones is missing; checked studies link under half to unresolved V genes, and the rest is unexplained. The sample includes roughly 250,000 clones, with approximately 83% observed a single time. The ten largest clones add up to 9.6% of the sample. The specimen sequenced was peripheral blood. These receptors all come from a woman of 80 years or more with acute or convalescent COVID-19.

This chain uses TRBV19 with TRBJ1-5; 8 positions match TRBD1. Per the germline V gene, CDR1 is LNHDA and CDR2 is SQIVND (reference sequence). This CDR3 has 16 amino acids. V was clipped by 7 bases and J by 6 bases; unmatched bases: 14. CDR3 DNA sequence: TGTGCCAGTACGGGCAGGGGGCGAAAAAAAGGTCAGCCCCAGCATTTT. Amino acid sequence: CASTGRGRKKGQPQHF.

The chain employs TRBV3-1 (or the pseudogene TRBV3-2) and TRBJ2-2; possible D gene TRBD2, 6 bases. The V and J ends lost 0 bases and 1 base respectively, with 12 bases between them. The germline V gene encodes CDR1 LGHDT and CDR2 YNNKEL (reference sequence). The CDR3 loop spans 17 amino acids. The CDR3 is CASSQDIGSGNTGELFF. For the CDR3, the DNA is TGTGCCAGCAGCCAAGATATAGGTAGCGGGAACACCGGGGAGCTGTTTTTT.

The rearrangement uses TRBV6-6 and TRBJ1-5, with D maybe TRBD1 (5 bases). Germline lookup yields CDR1 MNHNY and CDR2 SVGAGI (reference sequence). The V end lost 2 bases, the J end lost 4 bases, and 9 bases lay between the germline ends. The CDR3 consists of 14 residues. CDR3 amino acids: CASSYGSGNQPQHF. CDR3 nucleotides: TGTGCCAGCAGTTACGGGTCAGGGAATCAGCCCCAGCATTTT.

V and J are TRBV5-1 and TRBJ1-1; 9 bases line up with TRBD1. With 5 bases clipped from V and 1 base from J, the junction kept 9 bases outside the gene matches. The CDR3 has 16 amino acids. Germline loops: CDR1 SGHRS, CDR2 YFSETQ. The CDR3 loop reads CASSPRGGQGNTEAFF. For the CDR3, the DNA is TGCGCCAGCAGTCCCCGAGGGGGACAGGGGAACACTGAAGCTTTCTTT. The full variable domain, with the rest looked up from reference TRBV5-1 and TRBJ1-1, is KAGVTQTPRYLIKTRGQQVTLSCSPISGHRSVSWYQQTPGQGLQFLFEYFSETQRNKGNFPGRFSGRQFSNSRSEMNVSTLELGDSALYLCASSPRGGQGNTEAFFGQGTRLTVV.

The chain has TRBV7-2 and TRBJ1-1; 8 bases line up with TRBD1. Trimming at V came to 5 bases and at J to 1 base, leaving 12 bases not matched to a gene. This CDR3 comprises 17 residues. The germline V gene has CDR1 SGHTA and CDR2 FQGNSA. The CDR3 here is CASSPPQTGTGNTEAFF. Written as DNA, the CDR3 is TGTGCCAGCAGCCCCCCTCAAACCGGGACAGGGAACACTGAAGCTTTCTTT.

The rearrangement links TRBV10-3 to TRBJ1-2; weak D call: TRBD1 (6 bases). This CDR3 spans 13 amino acids. Germline CDR1 reads ENHRY; CDR2 reads SYGVKD. The V end was cut by 4 bases, the J end by 7 bases, with 13 bases between. The CDR3 reads CAISVRGETGYTF. The CDR3 coding sequence is TGTGCCATCAGTGTCAGGGGTGAGACTGGCTACACCTTC.

V gene TRBV27 combines with J gene TRBJ1-1; TRBD1 might be the D (6 bases). From germline, CDR1 is MNHEY and CDR2 SMNVEV (reference sequence). The CDR3 sequence is 14 residues long. V lost 2 bases to trimming and J lost 0 bases, with 7 bases between them. CDR3 residues: CASSLQGMNTEAFF. The CDR3 DNA reads TGTGCCAGCAGTTTACAGGGGATGAACACTGAAGCTTTCTTT.

A remark on this clone: At the DNA level, this CDR3 is encoded by other sequences in the same sample as well. V and J are TRBV2 and TRBJ2-2; TRBD2 is a possible D gene (6 bases). Deletions cut 6 bases from V and 4 bases from J, with 12 bases between. From germline, CDR1 is SNHLY and CDR2 FYNNEI. The CDR3 sequence is 14 residues long. Here the CDR3 DNA reads TGTGCCAGCAGGGCGAGGGACTCCACCGGGGAGCTGTTTTTT. Amino acids: CASRARDSTGELFF.

This sequence joins TRBV5-1 and TRBJ2-2, with TRBD2 identical over 11 bases. Per the germline V gene, CDR1 is SGHRS and CDR2 is YFSETQ. The CDR3 has 15 residues. After removal of 4 bases from V and 3 bases from J, the junction contained 2 bases not matched to a gene. Here the CDR3 DNA reads TGCGCCAGCAGCACACTAGCGGGGGACACCGGGGAGCTGTTTTTT. This codes for CASSTLAGDTGELFF.

The chain links TRBV28 to TRBJ2-1, with TRBD1 matching 8 bases. V shed 4 bases and J 4 bases; nucleotides not matched to a gene: 9. This CDR3 is built from 16 residues. From germline, CDR1 is MDHEN and CDR2 SYDVKM. The CDR3 DNA sequence: TGTGCCAGCAGTTCCCGGGACAGGATAGGATACAATGAGCAGTTCTTC. Amino acids: CASSSRDRIGYNEQFF. The complete variable domain, with remaining parts taken from reference TRBV28 and TRBJ2-1, reads DVKVTQSSRYLVKRTGEKVFLECVQDMDHENMFWYRQDPGLGLRLIYFSYDVKMKEKGDIPEGYSVSREKKERFSLILESASTNQTSMYLCASSSRDRIGYNEQFFGPGTRLTVL.

V usage is TRBV6-1 and J usage is TRBJ1-2; 10 positions match TRBD1. Trimming removed 4 bases from V and 6 bases from J; junction bases left unmatched: 17. CDR3 length: 18 residues. Germline lookup yields CDR1 MNHNS and CDR2 SASEGT. The DNA of the CDR3 is TGTGCCAGCAGTGCCCTCATTAAACTGGGACAGGGGACCGATGGCTACACCTTC. Encoded protein: CASSALIKLGQGTDGYTF.